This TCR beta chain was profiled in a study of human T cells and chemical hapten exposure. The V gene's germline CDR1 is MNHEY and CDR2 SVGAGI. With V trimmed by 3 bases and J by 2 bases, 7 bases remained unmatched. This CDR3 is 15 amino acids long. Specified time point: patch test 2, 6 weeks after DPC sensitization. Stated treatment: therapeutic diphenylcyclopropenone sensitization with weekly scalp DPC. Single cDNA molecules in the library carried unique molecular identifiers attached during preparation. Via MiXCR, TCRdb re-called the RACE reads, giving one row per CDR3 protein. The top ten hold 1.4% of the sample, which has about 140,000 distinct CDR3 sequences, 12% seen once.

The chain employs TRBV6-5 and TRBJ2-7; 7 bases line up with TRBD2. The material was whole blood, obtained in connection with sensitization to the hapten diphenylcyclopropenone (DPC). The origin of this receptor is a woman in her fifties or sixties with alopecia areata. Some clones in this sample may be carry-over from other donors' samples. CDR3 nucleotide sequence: TGTGCCAGCAGTTATGGGGGGGAGATGCCCTACGAGCAGTACTTC. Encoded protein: CASSYGGEMPYEQYF.